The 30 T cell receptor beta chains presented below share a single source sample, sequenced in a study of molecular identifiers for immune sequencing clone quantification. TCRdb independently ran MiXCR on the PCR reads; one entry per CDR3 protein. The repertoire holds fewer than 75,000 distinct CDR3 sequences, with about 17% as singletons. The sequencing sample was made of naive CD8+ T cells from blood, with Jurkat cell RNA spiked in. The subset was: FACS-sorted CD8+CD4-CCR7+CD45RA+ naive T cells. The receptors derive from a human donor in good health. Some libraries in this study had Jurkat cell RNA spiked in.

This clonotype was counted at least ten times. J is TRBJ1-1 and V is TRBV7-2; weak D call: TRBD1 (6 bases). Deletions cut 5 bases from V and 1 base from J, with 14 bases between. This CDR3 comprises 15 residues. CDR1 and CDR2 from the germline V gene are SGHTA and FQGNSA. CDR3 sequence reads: CASSTPGGPNTEAFF. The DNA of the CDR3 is TGTGCCAGCAGCACCCCCGGGGGCCCGAACACTGAAGCTTTCTTT.

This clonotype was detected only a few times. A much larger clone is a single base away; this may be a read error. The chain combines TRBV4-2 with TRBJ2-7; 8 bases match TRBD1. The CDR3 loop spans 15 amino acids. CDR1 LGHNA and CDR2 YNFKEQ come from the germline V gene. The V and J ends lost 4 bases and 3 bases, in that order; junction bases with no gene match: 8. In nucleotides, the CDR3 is TGTGCCAGCAGCCTCCTGGGACAGGTGGTCTACGAGCAGTACTTC. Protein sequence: CASSLLGQVVYEQYF.

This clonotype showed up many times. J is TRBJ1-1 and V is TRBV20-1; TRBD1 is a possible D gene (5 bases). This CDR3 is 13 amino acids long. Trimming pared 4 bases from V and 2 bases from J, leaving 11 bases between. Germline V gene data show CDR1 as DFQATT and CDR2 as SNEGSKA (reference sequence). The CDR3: CSATDRINTEAFF. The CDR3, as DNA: TGCAGTGCTACAGACAGAATTAACACTGAAGCTTTCTTT.

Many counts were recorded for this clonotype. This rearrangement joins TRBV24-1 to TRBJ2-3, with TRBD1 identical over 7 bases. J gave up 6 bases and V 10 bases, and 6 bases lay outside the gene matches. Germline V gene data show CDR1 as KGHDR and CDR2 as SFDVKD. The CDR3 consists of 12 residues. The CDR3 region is CATQGGRDTQYF. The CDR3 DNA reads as TGTGCCACTCAAGGGGGCCGGGATACGCAGTATTTT.

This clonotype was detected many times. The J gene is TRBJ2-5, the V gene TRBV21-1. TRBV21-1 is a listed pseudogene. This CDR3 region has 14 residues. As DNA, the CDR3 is TGTGCCAGCAGCAAAAGTAGGCTTCAAGAGACCCAGTACTTC. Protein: CASSKSRLQETQYF.

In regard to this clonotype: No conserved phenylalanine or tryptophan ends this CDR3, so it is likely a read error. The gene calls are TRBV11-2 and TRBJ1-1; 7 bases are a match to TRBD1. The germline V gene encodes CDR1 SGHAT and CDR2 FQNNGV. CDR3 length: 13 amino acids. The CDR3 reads CASGFNRGTEAFS. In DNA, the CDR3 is TGTGCCAGCGGCTTTAACAGGGGTACTGAAGCTTTCTCT.

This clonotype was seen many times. This CDR3 is CASSSRDRVQETQYF. The CDR3 bases are TGTGCCAGTAGTAGCCGGGACAGGGTCCAAGAGACCCAGTACTTC. The rearrangement uses TRBV19 and TRBJ2-5, with TRBD1 identical over 9 bases. This CDR3 is 15 amino acids long. Trimming at V came to 4 bases and at J to 1 base, leaving 4 bases not matched to a gene. CDR1 is LNHDA, CDR2 SQIVND, per germline (reference sequence).

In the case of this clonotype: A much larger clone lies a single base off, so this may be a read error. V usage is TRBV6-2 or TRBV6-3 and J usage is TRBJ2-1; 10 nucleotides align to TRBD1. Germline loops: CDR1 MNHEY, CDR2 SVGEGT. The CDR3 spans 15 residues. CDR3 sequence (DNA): TGTGCCAGCAGCCACCCGGGACAGGGGTACAGTGAGCAGTTCTTC. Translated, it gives CASSHPGQGYSEQFF.

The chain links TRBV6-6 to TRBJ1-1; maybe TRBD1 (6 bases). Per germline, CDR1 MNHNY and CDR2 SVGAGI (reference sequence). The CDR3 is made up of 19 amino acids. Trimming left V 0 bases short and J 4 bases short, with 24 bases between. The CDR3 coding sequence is TGTGCCAGCAGTTACTCGACCATAGGACAGAAAAATTGGGGCACTGAAGCTTTCTTT. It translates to CASSYSTIGQKNWGTEAFF.

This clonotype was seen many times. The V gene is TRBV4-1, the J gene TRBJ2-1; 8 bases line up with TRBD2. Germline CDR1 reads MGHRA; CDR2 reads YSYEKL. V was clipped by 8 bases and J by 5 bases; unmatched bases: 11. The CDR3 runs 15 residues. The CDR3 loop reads CASRGGVTGDNEQFF. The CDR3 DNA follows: TGCGCCAGCCGGGGGGGCGTGACAGGAGACAATGAGCAGTTCTTC.

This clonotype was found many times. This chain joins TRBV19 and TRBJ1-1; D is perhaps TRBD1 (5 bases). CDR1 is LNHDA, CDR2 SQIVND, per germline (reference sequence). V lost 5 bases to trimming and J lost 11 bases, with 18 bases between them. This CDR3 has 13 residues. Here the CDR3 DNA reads TGTGCCAGTAGTCCCGGGACGGGAATCGATGCTTTCTTT. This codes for CASSPGTGIDAFF.

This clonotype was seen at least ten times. Here the CDR3 DNA reads TGTGCCACCAGTGAATCGACCGGGACAGGGATTTTTGGGGCCAACGTCCTGACTTTC. This translates into CATSESTGTGIFGANVLTF. The V gene is TRBV24-1, the J gene TRBJ2-6, with 9 bases fitting TRBD1. The CDR3 is 19 amino acids. V was pared by 4 bases and J by 3 bases, with 12 bases of the junction left unmatched. Germline lookup yields CDR1 KGHDR and CDR2 SFDVKD.

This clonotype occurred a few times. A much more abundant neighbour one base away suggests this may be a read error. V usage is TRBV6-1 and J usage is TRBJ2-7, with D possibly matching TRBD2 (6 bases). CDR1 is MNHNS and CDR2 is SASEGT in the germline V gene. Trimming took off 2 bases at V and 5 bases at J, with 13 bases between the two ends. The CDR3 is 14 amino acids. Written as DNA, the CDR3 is TGTGCCAGCAGTGAATTGCGGGGCACTCACGAGCAGTACTTC. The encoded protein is CASSELRGTHEQYF.

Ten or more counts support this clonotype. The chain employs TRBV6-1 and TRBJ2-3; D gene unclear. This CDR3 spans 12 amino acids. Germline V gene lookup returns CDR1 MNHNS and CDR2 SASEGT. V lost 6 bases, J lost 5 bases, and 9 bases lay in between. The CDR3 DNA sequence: TGTGCCAGCAGCGCCTACATAGATACGCAGTATTTT. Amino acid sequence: CASSAYIDTQYF.

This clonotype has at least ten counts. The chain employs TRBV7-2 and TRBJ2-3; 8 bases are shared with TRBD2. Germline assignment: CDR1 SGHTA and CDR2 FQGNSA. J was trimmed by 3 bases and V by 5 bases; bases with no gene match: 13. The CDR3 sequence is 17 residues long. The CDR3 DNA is TGTGCCAGCAGCCCGTGGGGGAGCGGGAGTCCAACAGATACGCAGTATTTT. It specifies CASSPWGSGSPTDTQYF.

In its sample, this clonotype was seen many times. CDR3 amino acids: CASRRIGQPKETQYF. CDR3 DNA sequence: TGCGCCAGCAGACGAATAGGACAGCCAAAAGAGACCCAGTACTTC. The chain is built from TRBV4-1 and TRBJ2-5; D perhaps matches TRBD1 (6 bases). This CDR3 region has 15 residues. Trimming stripped 6 bases from V and 3 bases from J, with 17 bases between. Germline V CDR1 and CDR2: MGHRA, YSYEKL.

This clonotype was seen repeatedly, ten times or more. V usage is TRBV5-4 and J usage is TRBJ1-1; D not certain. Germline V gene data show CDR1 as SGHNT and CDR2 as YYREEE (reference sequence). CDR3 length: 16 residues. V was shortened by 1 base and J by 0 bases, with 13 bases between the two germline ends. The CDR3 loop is CASSLSITGMNTEAFF. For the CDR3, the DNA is TGTGCCAGCAGCTTGTCGATTACGGGCATGAACACTGAAGCTTTCTTT.

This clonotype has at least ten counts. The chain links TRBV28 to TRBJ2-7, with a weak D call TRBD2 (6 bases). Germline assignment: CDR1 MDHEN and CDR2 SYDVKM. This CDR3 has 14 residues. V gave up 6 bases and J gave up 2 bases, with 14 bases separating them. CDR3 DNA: TGTGCCAGCAGCATCGGCCGACTAGCCTACGAGCAGTACTTC. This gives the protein CASSIGRLAYEQYF.

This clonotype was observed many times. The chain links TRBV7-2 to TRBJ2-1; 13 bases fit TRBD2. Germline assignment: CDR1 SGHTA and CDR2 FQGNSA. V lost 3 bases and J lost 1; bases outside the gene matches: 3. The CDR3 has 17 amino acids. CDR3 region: CASSFGLAGVSYNEQFF. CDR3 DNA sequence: TGTGCCAGCAGCTTCGGACTAGCGGGAGTGTCCTACAATGAGCAGTTCTTC.

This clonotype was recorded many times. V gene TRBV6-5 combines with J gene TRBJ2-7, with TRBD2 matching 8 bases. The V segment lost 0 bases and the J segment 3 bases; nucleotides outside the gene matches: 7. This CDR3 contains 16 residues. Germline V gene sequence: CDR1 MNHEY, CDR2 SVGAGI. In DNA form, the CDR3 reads TGTGCCAGCAGTTACTCGGCCGGGACTAGTTACTACGAGCAGTACTTC. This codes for CASSYSAGTSYYEQYF.

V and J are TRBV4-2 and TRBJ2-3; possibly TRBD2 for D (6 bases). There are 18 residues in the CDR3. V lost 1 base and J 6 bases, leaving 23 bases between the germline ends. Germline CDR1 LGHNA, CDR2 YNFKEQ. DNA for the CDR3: TGTGCCAGCAGCCAAGTTTATCCCCGGGACTCCGGGTTGGATACGCAGTATTTT. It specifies CASSQVYPRDSGLDTQYF.

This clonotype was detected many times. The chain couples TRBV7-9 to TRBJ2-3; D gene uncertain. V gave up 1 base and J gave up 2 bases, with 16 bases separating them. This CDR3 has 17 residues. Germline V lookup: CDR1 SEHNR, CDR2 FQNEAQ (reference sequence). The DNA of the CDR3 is TGTGCCAGCAGCTTAGAAATAGTTGTGCTATACACAGATACGCAGTATTTT. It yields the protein CASSLEIVVLYTDTQYF.

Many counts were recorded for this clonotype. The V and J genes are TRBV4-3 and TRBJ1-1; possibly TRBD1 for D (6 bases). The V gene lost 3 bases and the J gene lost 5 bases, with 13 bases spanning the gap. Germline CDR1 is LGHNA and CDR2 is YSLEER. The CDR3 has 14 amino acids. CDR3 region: CASSQDQGRTEAFF. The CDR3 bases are TGCGCCAGCAGCCAGGATCAGGGGCGGACTGAAGCTTTCTTT.

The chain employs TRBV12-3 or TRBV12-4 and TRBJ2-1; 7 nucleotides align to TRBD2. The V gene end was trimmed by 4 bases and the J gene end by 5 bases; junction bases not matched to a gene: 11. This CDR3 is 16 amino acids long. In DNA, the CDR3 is TGTGCCAGCAGTTCCCCCACTGGGAGGGCCCACAATGAGCAGTTCTTC. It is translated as CASSSPTGRAHNEQFF.

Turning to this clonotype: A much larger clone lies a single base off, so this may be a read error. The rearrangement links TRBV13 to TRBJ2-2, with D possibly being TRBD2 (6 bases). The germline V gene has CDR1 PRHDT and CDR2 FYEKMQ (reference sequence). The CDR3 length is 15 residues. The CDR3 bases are TGTGCCGGCAGCGAAACTACCGGGAGCCCCGGGGAGCTGTTTTTT. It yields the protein CAGSETTGSPGELFF.

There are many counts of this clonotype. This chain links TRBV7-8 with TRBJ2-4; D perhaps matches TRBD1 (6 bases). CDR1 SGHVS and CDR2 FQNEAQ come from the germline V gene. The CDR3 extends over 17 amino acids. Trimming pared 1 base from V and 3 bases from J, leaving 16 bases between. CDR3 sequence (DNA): TGTGCCAGCAGCTTAGTTATAGGTGAAGGGGGCAAAAACATTCAGTACTTC. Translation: CASSLVIGEGGKNIQYF.

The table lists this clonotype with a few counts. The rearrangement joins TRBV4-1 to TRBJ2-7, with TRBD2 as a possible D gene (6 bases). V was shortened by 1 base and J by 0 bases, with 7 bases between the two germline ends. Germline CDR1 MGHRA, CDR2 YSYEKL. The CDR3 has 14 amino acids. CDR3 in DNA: TGCGCCAGCAGCCAAGGTAGCGGCTCCTACGAGCAGTACTTC. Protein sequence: CASSQGSGSYEQYF.

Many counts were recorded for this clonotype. The CDR3 loop reads CASSYSSSGNTIYF. The CDR3 bases are TGTGCCAGCAGTTACTCGAGCTCTGGAAACACCATATATTTT. The chain links TRBV6-5 to TRBJ1-3; D unclear. V lost 0 bases to trimming and J lost 0 bases, with 3 bases between them. The CDR3 sequence is 14 residues long. Germline V gene sequence: CDR1 MNHEY, CDR2 SVGAGI.

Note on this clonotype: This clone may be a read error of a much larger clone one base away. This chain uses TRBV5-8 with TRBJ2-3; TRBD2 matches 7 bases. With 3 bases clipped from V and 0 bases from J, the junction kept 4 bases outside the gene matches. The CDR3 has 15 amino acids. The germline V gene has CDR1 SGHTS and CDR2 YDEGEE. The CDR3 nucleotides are TGTGCCAGCAGCTGGAGCGGGGTAAGCACAGATACGCAGTATTTT. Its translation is CASSWSGVSTDTQYF. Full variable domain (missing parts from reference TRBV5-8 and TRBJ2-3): EAGVTQSPTHLIKTRGQQATLRCSPISGHTSVYWYQQALGLGLQFLLWYDEGEERNRGNFPPRFSGRQFPNYSSELNVNALELEDSALYLCASSWSGVSTDTQYFGPGTRLTVL.

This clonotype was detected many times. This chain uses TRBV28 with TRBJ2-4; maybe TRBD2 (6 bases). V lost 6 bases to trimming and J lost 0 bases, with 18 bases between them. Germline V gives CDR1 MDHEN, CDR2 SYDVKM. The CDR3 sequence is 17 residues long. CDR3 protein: CASRRELANLAKNIQYF. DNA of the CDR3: TGTGCCAGCAGAAGGGAGCTAGCGAACCTAGCCAAAAACATTCAGTACTTC. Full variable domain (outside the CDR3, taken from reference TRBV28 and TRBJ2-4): DVKVTQSSRYLVKRTGEKVFLECVQDMDHENMFWYRQDPGLGLRLIYFSYDVKMKEKGDIPEGYSVSREKKERFSLILESASTNQTSMYLCASRRELANLAKNIQYFGAGTRLSVL.